The rows below give T cell receptor beta chains drawn from one sample of a study of shared clonotypes between healthy human individuals. Data came from immunoSEQ multiplex PCR; TCRdb stores just in-frame clones and leaves some out. The table includes over 2 million clones, approximately 94% detected once. The sequencing sample was made of naive CD8+ T cells sorted from blood. Source of these receptors: a man younger than 30 in good health. CDR3s include the opening cysteine and the closing phenylalanine or tryptophan. The D gene is left open where the match is weak. Clone size is shown for a subset of rows, as once, few, many or a class of expanded clone.

j_call: TRBJ1-2
v_call: TRBV27
d_call: TRBD1
clone_size: NA
cdr3_nt: TGTGCCAGCAGTTTCGGACAGGGCGGGAGCTATGGCTACACCTTC
cdr3_aa: CASSFGQGGSYGYTF

j_call: TRBJ2-5
v_call: TRBV7-9
d_call: NA
clone_size: NA
cdr3_nt: TGTGCCAGCAGCCCCCCTTGGGGGGCTGGCGAGACCCAGTACTTC
cdr3_aa: CASSPPWGAGETQYF

j_call: TRBJ1-1
v_call: TRBV5-1
d_call: NA
clone_size: NA
cdr3_nt: TGCGCCAGCAGCTCCTACCAAGGTAGGGAGGAAGCTTTCTTT
cdr3_aa: CASSSYQGREEAFF

j_call: TRBJ2-7
v_call: TRBV7-3
d_call: NA
clone_size: NA
cdr3_nt: TGTGCCAGCAGCTTAACTGTCCAGGTGGCCGGCGAGCAGTACTTC
cdr3_aa: CASSLTVQVAGEQYF

j_call: TRBJ2-7
v_call: TRBV4-3
d_call: NA
clone_size: NA
cdr3_nt: TGCGCCAGCAGCCTAAATAGAGGGGTCGAGCAGTACTTC
cdr3_aa: CASSLNRGVEQYF

j_call: TRBJ2-1
v_call: TRBV30
d_call: NA
clone_size: NA
cdr3_nt: TGTGCCTGGAGTGTGTCGGACTCGCCTGTGGATGAGCAGTTCTTC
cdr3_aa: CAWSVSDSPVDEQFF

j_call: TRBJ2-3
v_call: TRBV7-2
d_call: TRBD2
clone_size: NA
cdr3_nt: TGTGCCAGCAGCTTAGCGGGGACTAGCGGGGGCACGGATACGCAGTATTTT
cdr3_aa: CASSLAGTSGGTDTQYF

j_call: TRBJ2-7
v_call: TRBV20-1
d_call: NA
clone_size: NA
cdr3_nt: TGCAGTGCCCCAGCCGGGGGCGAGCAGTACTTC
cdr3_aa: CSAPAGGEQYF

j_call: TRBJ1-2
v_call: TRBV14
d_call: NA
clone_size: NA
cdr3_nt: TGTGCCAGCAGTGCGGGGGGCCTTATCTTACGGTATGGCTACACCTTC
cdr3_aa: CASSAGGLILRYGYTF

j_call: TRBJ1-5
v_call: TRBV6-5
d_call: NA
clone_size: NA
cdr3_nt: TGTGCCAGCAGTTACAGGAGGGGGAATCAGCCCCAGCATTTT
cdr3_aa: CASSYRRGNQPQHF

j_call: TRBJ2-2
v_call: TRBV28
d_call: TRBD1
clone_size: NA
cdr3_nt: TGTGCCAGCAGTCCAGTTCTGACAGGGCTTACCACCGGGGAGCTGTTTTTT
cdr3_aa: CASSPVLTGLTTGELFF

j_call: TRBJ2-2
v_call: TRBV7-9
d_call: NA
clone_size: once
cdr3_nt: TGTGCCAGCAGCTTAGGGACAGCAACGAACACCGGGGAGCTGTTTTTT
cdr3_aa: CASSLGTATNTGELFF

j_call: TRBJ2-7
v_call: TRBV27
d_call: NA
clone_size: NA
cdr3_nt: TGTGCCAGCGGACACAACCTATACGAGCAGTACTTC
cdr3_aa: CASGHNLYEQYF

j_call: TRBJ2-2
v_call: TRBV25-1
d_call: NA
clone_size: NA
cdr3_nt: TGTGCCAGCAGTGACGCGGAATACACCGGGGAGCTGTTTTTT
cdr3_aa: CASSDAEYTGELFF

j_call: TRBJ2-7
v_call: TRBV12-2
d_call: NA
clone_size: NA
cdr3_nt: TGTGCAAGTCGCTTAGCGCAAAGTCAGGCGACATGGTCCTACGAGCAGTACTTC
cdr3_aa: CASRLAQSQATWSYEQYF

j_call: TRBJ1-4
v_call: TRBV28
d_call: NA
clone_size: NA
cdr3_nt: TGTGCCAGCAGCCTAGGGTCTGAGTCCCCAAGGAATGAAAAACTGTTTTTT
cdr3_aa: CASSLGSESPRNEKLFF